Shown below are 29 T cell receptor beta chains from a single sample sequenced in a study of breast tumors, draining lymph nodes, adjacent tissues. Breast cancer patients provided tissue from their axillary draining lymph nodes. TCRdb called the multiplex PCR reads again in MiXCR, with one record for every CDR3 protein. The sample lists over 250,000 distinct CDR3 sequences; around 31% were seen once. The sample taken for sequencing was axillary lymph node tissue. These TCRs come from a female donor with breast cancer. Some clones in this sample may be carry-over from other donors' samples.

The chain has TRBV5-6 and TRBJ1-2; D is unclear. Per the germline V gene, CDR1 is SGHDT and CDR2 is YYEEEE. Trimming removed 4 bases from V and 7 bases from J, with 14 bases in between. The CDR3 is 13 residues long. CDR3 region: CASSPPTTCGYTF. The CDR3 nucleotides are TGTGCCAGCAGCCCGCCGACTACCTGTGGCTACACCTTC. The entire variable domain, with the rest obtained from reference TRBV5-6 and TRBJ1-2, is as follows: DAGVTQSPTHLIKTRGQQVTLRCSPKSGHDTVSWYQQALGQGPQFIFQYYEEEERQRGNFPDRFSGHQFPNYSSELNVNALLLGDSALYLCASSPPTTCGYTFGSGTRLTVV.

As to this clonotype: Being one base from a much bigger clone, this may be a read error. Without the conserved terminal phenylalanine or tryptophan, this CDR3 likely stems from a read error. The chain employs TRBV6-6 and TRBJ1-5; perhaps TRBD1 as D (5 bases). V dropped 5 bases and J dropped 6 bases, with 14 bases sitting between them. The CDR3 runs 14 residues. Germline CDR1 and CDR2: MNHNY and SVGAGI (reference sequence). In DNA, the CDR3 is TGTGCCAGCAGTGGCGGGGGGGAGACTCAGCCCCAGCATTTG. Protein product: CASSGGGETQPQHL.

With respect to this clonotype: A read error may explain this, as a much larger clone is one base away. The chain employs TRBV5-1 and TRBJ2-5; D remains unclear. Germline V gives CDR1 SGHRS, CDR2 YFSETQ. The CDR3 runs to 15 residues. Trimming took 1 base from V and 2 from J, leaving 12 bases between them. CDR3: CASSLHPATQETQYF. DNA of the CDR3: TGCGCCAGCAGCTTGCACCCCGCGACTCAAGAGACCCAGTACTTC. Looking up the rest from reference TRBV5-1 and TRBJ2-5 gives the full variable domain: KAGVTQTPRYLIKTRGQQVTLSCSPISGHRSVSWYQQTPGQGLQFLFEYFSETQRNKGNFPGRFSGRQFSNSRSEMNVSTLELGDSALYLCASSLHPATQETQYFGPGTRLLVL.

The sample holds many counts of this clonotype. V usage is TRBV4-1 and J usage is TRBJ1-2; D not resolved. The ends were cut back, 1 base at V and 3 bases at J, with 18 bases in the middle. The CDR3 has 17 amino acids. The germline gives CDR1 MGHRA, CDR2 YSYEKL. CDR3 in amino acids: CASSQGGNVLADYGYTF. In nucleotides, the CDR3 is TGCGCCAGCAGCCAAGGAGGAAACGTCCTTGCGGACTATGGCTACACCTTC.

This clonotype came up many times. This chain uses TRBV5-1 with TRBJ1-2, with 9 bases aligning to TRBD1. The germline CDR1 and CDR2 sequences are SGHRS and YFSETQ. The CDR3 spans 17 residues. V lost 0 bases to trimming and J lost 3 bases; unmatched junction nucleotides: 9. The chain's CDR3 is CASSLAGTGTHHYGYTF. The CDR3 bases are TGCGCCAGCAGCTTGGCCGGGACAGGGACGCACCACTATGGCTACACCTTC.

In this sample, this clonotype turned up a few times. Since a much larger clone is just one base distant, this may be a read error. This chain links TRBV19 with TRBJ2-7; 8 nucleotides agree with TRBD2. V was pared by 3 bases and J by 1 base, with 11 bases of the junction left unmatched. Germline V gives CDR1 LNHDA, CDR2 SQIVND (reference sequence). The CDR3 has 17 amino acids. The CDR3 spells CASSIYRSGGASYEQYF. For the CDR3, the DNA is TGTGCCAGTAGTATCTACCGTTCGGGAGGGGCATCCTACGAGCAGTACTTC.

This clonotype occurred many times. The V and J genes are TRBV7-9 and TRBJ2-3, with a possible D match to TRBD2 (5 bases). The germline gives CDR1 SEHNR, CDR2 FQNEAQ (reference sequence). This CDR3 region has 12 residues. The V end was cut by 6 bases, the J end by 2 bases, with 6 bases between. CDR3 in DNA: TGTGCCAGCAGGGAGGACACAGATACGCAGTATTTT. Translating it yields CASREDTDTQYF.

Worth noting for this clonotype: This may be a read error, as it is one base from a much larger clone. The chain is built from TRBV11-3 and TRBJ2-1; no reliable D call. CDR1 SGHNT and CDR2 YENEEA come from the germline V gene. The CDR3 has 14 amino acids. CDR3 sequence reads: CASSLEGHYNERFF. The CDR3 DNA sequence: TGTGCCAGCAGCTTAGAAGGTCACTACAATGAGCGGTTCTTC.

This clonotype was picked up many times. CDR3 in DNA: TGCGCCAGCACCCGAAACCCAGCCCTGTCCTACGAGCAGTACTTC. Amino acids: CASTRNPALSYEQYF. The chain carries TRBV5-1 and TRBJ2-7, with D hard to call. Germline V gene data show CDR1 as SGHRS and CDR2 as YFSETQ. Trimming took off 6 bases at V and 1 base at J, with 17 bases between the two ends. This CDR3 contains 15 residues.

The chain recombines TRBV5-1 with TRBJ1-4; possibly TRBD1 for D (6 bases). V was pared by 2 bases and J by 3 bases, with 11 bases between. CDR1 is SGHRS and CDR2 is YFSETQ in the germline V gene. This CDR3 is built from 15 residues. This CDR3 reads CASSFRPGANEKLFF. In nucleotides, the CDR3 is TGCGCCAGCAGCTTTAGGCCAGGGGCTAATGAAAAACTGTTTTTT.

About this clonotype itself: A read error may be the cause here, since a much bigger clone is one base away. This chain joins TRBV20-1 and TRBJ2-1, with 12 nucleotides matching TRBD2. The CDR3 has 14 amino acids. Looked up from germline, CDR1 is DFQATT and CDR2 is SNEGSKA (reference sequence). The CDR3 nucleotides read TGCAGTGCCCCTAGCGGGAGGGGGTACACTGAGCAGTTCTTC. Its protein is CSAPSGRGYTEQFF.

At least ten counts were recorded for this clonotype. This rearrangement joins TRBV20-1 to TRBJ1-5; 9 bases agree with TRBD1. CDR1 is DFQATT, CDR2 SNEGSKA, per germline (reference sequence). Losses at the gene ends were 6 bases for V and 5 bases for J; bases not matched to a gene: 5. The CDR3 sequence is 13 residues long. CDR3 region: CSADRGSDQPQHF. The CDR3 coding sequence is TGCAGTGCGGACAGGGGTTCAGATCAGCCCCAGCATTTT.

V usage is TRBV10-3 and J usage is TRBJ2-5, with 11 bases that match TRBD2. The V gene end was trimmed by 10 bases and the J gene end by 1 base; junction bases not matched to a gene: 11. This CDR3 is 16 amino acids long. Germline V gene sequence: CDR1 ENHRY, CDR2 SYGVKD. The CDR3 nucleotides read TGTGCCAGCAACCCAACTAGCGGGAGTCTCCAAGAGACCCAGTACTTC. Translating gives CASNPTSGSLQETQYF.

Details on this clonotype: This may be a read error, as it is one base from a much larger clone. This chain links TRBV14 with TRBJ2-5; TRBD2 matches at 7 bases. CDR1 SGHDN and CDR2 FVKESK come from the germline V gene. The CDR3 sequence is 15 residues long. The DNA of the CDR3 is TGTGCCAGAAGCCCTCTTAGCGGGCTACAAGAGACCCAGTACTTC. Its protein product is CARSPLSGLQETQYF.

This clonotype occurred a few times. The chain uses TRBV28 and TRBJ2-2, with D possibly being TRBD1 (5 bases). This CDR3 has 13 residues. The germline CDR1 and CDR2 sequences are MDHEN and SYDVKM. V gave up 7 bases and J gave up 7 bases, with 13 bases separating them. The CDR3 sequence is CASNRLRNGELFF. CDR3 sequence (DNA): TGTGCCAGCAACAGGTTACGGAACGGGGAGCTGTTTTTT.

This clonotype appeared many times. The chain links TRBV24-1 to TRBJ2-3, with D possibly called TRBD1 or TRBD2 (5 bases each). V was cut by 3 bases and J by 6 bases, with 12 bases left in between. CDR3 length equals 14 residues. Germline-derived CDR1 and CDR2 are KGHDR and SFDVKD. The CDR3 is CATSDRGLWDTQYF. CDR3 in DNA: TGTGCCACCAGTGATCGGGGCCTTTGGGATACGCAGTATTTT.

A word on this clonotype: Being one base from a much bigger clone, this may be a read error. The final CDR3 position lacks the conserved phenylalanine or tryptophan, pointing to a likely read error. The chain links TRBV19 to TRBJ2-7; 10 bases fit TRBD1. Germline CDR1 and CDR2: LNHDA and SQIVND (reference sequence). The CDR3 spans 16 residues. J gave up 5 bases and V 6 bases, and 13 bases lay outside the gene matches. CDR3 sequence (DNA): TGTGCCAGTAGACCTCTCGGGACAGGGGATCTAGACGAGCAGTACTCC. Translating gives CASRPLGTGDLDEQYS.

There are many counts of this clonotype. The chain joins TRBV7-8 to TRBJ2-5; D gene ambiguous. Germline lookup yields CDR1 SGHVS and CDR2 FQNEAQ. With 5 bases removed from V and 4 bases from J, the gap between germline ends came to 11 bases. The CDR3 has 13 residues. Written as DNA, the CDR3 is TGTGCCAGCAGCGCGACGGCTGCAGAGACCCAGTACTTC. It yields the protein CASSATAAETQYF.

Regarding this clonotype: A read error may be the cause here, since a much bigger clone is one base away. The chain recombines TRBV20-1 with TRBJ2-5; tentatively, D is TRBD1 or TRBD2 (6 bases each). The CDR3 is made up of 14 amino acids. The ends were cut back, 1 base at V and 7 bases at J, with 16 bases in the middle. Germline CDR1 DFQATT, CDR2 SNEGSKA (reference sequence). CDR3 protein: CSARVQEWGATQYF. The CDR3 bases are TGCAGTGCTAGAGTTCAGGAGTGGGGGGCGACCCAGTACTTC.

This clonotype has more than one count but fewer than ten. This clone may be a read error of a much larger clone one base away. The V and J genes are TRBV10-3 and TRBJ2-7, with TRBD1 matching over 8 bases. The V and J ends lost 1 base and 2 bases, in that order; junction bases with no gene match: 7. Germline CDR1 ENHRY, CDR2 SYGVKD. The CDR3 has 16 residues. This chain's CDR3 is CAISELADRGTYEQYF. Here the CDR3 DNA reads TGTGCCATCAGTGAGTTGGCCGACAGGGGTACCTACGAGCAGTACTTC.

This clonotype has at least ten counts. V usage is TRBV5-1 and J usage is TRBJ1-3; no reliable D call. Germline CDR1 and CDR2: SGHRS and YFSETQ. The V gene lost 0 bases and the J gene lost 0 bases, with 7 bases spanning the gap. The CDR3 has 15 amino acids. CDR3 region: CASSLDPGSGNTIYF. The CDR3 DNA sequence: TGCGCCAGCAGCTTGGATCCAGGCTCTGGAAACACCATATATTTT.

This clonotype was seen at least ten times. The chain is built from TRBV5-1 and TRBJ2-1; 7 bases line up with TRBD2. This CDR3 comprises 12 residues. V lost 0 bases, J lost 12 bases, and 3 bases stayed unmatched. CDR1 is SGHRS, CDR2 YFSETQ, per germline. The CDR3 loop is CASSLGREWQFF. CDR3 DNA: TGCGCCAGCAGCTTGGGGCGGGAGTGGCAGTTCTTC. The entire variable domain, with the rest obtained from reference TRBV5-1 and TRBJ2-1, is as follows: KAGVTQTPRYLIKTRGQQVTLSCSPISGHRSVSWYQQTPGQGLQFLFEYFSETQRNKGNFPGRFSGRQFSNSRSEMNVSTLELGDSALYLCASSLGREWQFFGPGTRLTVL.

This clonotype came up many times. The V call is TRBV2, the J call TRBJ2-1, with D perhaps TRBD1 (6 bases). This CDR3 spans 14 amino acids. The ends were cut back, 6 bases at V and 2 bases at J, with 11 bases in the middle. Per the germline V gene, CDR1 is SNHLY and CDR2 is FYNNEI. The CDR3 region is CASRGTTPYNEQFF. The DNA for the CDR3 is TGTGCCAGCAGGGGGACAACGCCCTACAATGAGCAGTTCTTC.

This clonotype has ten or more counts. The V gene is TRBV7-9, the J gene TRBJ2-7, with D hard to call. CDR1 and CDR2 from the germline V gene are SEHNR and FQNEAQ (reference sequence). The CDR3 has 16 residues. The ends were cut back, 5 bases at V and 0 bases at J, with 17 bases in the middle. The CDR3 protein is CASSREGPRLSYEQYF. Here the CDR3 DNA reads TGTGCCAGCAGCAGAGAAGGTCCCAGGCTCTCCTACGAGCAGTACTTC.

The chain carries TRBV9 and TRBJ2-1; 11 bases map to TRBD2. Germline CDR1 and CDR2: SGDLS and YYNGEE. This CDR3 is 18 amino acids long. V lost 0 bases, J lost 1 base, and 6 bases stayed unmatched. The CDR3 DNA follows: TGTGCCAGCAGCGTAGGACTAGCGGGAAGGGGATCCTACAATGAGCAGTTCTTC. This encodes CASSVGLAGRGSYNEQFF.

This clonotype was observed many times. V is TRBV7-8 and J is TRBJ2-3; D not certain. The V end lost 2 bases, the J end lost 1 base, and 13 bases lay between the germline ends. The CDR3 runs to 16 residues. Per the germline V gene, CDR1 is SGHVS and CDR2 is FQNEAQ. The CDR3 sequence: CASSLLVGWGTDTQYF. The CDR3 region has the DNA TGTGCCAGCAGCTTATTGGTGGGGTGGGGCACAGATACGCAGTATTTT.

The chain employs TRBV6-1 and TRBJ1-1; possibly TRBD1 for D (5 bases). Trimming shortened V by 5 bases and J by 1 base, and 14 bases separated the two germline ends. The CDR3 has 15 residues. CDR1 and CDR2 from the germline V gene are MNHNS and SASEGT. This chain's CDR3 is CASSYWGSGNTEAFF. The CDR3 coding sequence is TGTGCCAGCAGTTACTGGGGGTCGGGGAACACTGAAGCTTTCTTT.

This clonotype was recorded many times. The chain employs TRBV10-3 and TRBJ2-7, with TRBD2 identical over 13 bases. The germline CDR1 and CDR2 sequences are ENHRY and SYGVKD. V was clipped by 8 bases and J by 3 bases; unmatched bases: 1. The CDR3 spans 13 residues. This CDR3 reads CAIRTSGSYEQYF. The CDR3 DNA reads TGTGCCATCCGGACTAGCGGGAGCTACGAGCAGTACTTC.

This clonotype was seen a few times. The junction does not match germline at one end; this may be a read error. The chain recombines TRBV18 with TRBJ2-5, with no clear D. CDR1 and CDR2 from the germline V gene are KGHSH and LQKENI. CDR3 length: 13 amino acids. CDR3 nucleotides: TGTGCCAGCTCACCACCGAACCAAGAGACCCGGTACTTC. This translates into CASSPPNQETRYF.